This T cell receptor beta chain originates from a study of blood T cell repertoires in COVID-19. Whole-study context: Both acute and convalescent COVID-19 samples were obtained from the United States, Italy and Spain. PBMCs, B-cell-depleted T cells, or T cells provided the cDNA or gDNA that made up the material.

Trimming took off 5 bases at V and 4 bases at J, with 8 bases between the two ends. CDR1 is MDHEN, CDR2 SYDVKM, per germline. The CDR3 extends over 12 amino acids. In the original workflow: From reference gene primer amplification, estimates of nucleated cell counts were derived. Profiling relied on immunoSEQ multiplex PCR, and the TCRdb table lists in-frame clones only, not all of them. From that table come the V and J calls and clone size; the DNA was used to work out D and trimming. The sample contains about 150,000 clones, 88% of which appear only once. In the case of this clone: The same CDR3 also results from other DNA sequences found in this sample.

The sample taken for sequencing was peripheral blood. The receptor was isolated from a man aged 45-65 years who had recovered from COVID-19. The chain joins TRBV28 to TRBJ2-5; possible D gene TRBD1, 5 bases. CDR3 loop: CASSDRRETQYF. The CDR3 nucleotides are TGTGCCAGCAGTGACAGACGAGAGACCCAGTACTTC.